The next 18 T cell receptor beta chains were all read from a single sample in a study of beta chain features in type 1 diabetes. Since all of the isolated RNA was reverse transcribed, expressed TCRB transcripts were what got sequenced. TCRdb's table, derived via immunoSEQ multiplex PCR, lists solely in-frame clones and lacks some. This sample has 140,000 to 150,000 clones; over 9.5% occur once, and the top ten carry under 1.5%. Sequenced sample: naive CD4+ T cells from blood. The source is a man aged 18 to 35 in good health.

The chain joins TRBV28 to TRBJ2-2, with 7 nucleotides matching TRBD2. Trimming cost V 10 bases and J 3 bases; bases outside gene matches: 11. The CDR3 spans 15 residues. Germline CDR1 is MDHEN and CDR2 is SYDVKM. The CDR3 here is CATPGGAGDTGELFF. In DNA, the CDR3 is TGTGCCACCCCGGGGGGAGCCGGAGACACCGGGGAGCTGTTTTTT.

DNA of the CDR3: TGTGCCAGCAGTTTAGCGGGGGGGAGCACAGATACGCAGTATTTT. Encoded protein: CASSLAGGSTDTQYF. This chain links TRBV9 with TRBJ2-3; 11 bases match TRBD2. V gave up 5 bases and J gave up 0 bases; unmatched junction bases: 2. CDR1 is SGDLS and CDR2 is YYNGEE in the germline V gene. The length of the CDR3 is 15 residues.

This chain links TRBV5-1 with TRBJ2-2; 9 bases match TRBD1. Germline CDR1 SGHRS, CDR2 YFSETQ. The length of the CDR3 is 16 residues. With 0 bases clipped from V and 4 bases from J, the junction kept 4 bases outside the gene matches. The CDR3 loop reads CASSLVGQGVTGELFF. In nucleotides, the CDR3 is TGCGCCAGCAGCTTGGTGGGACAGGGCGTCACCGGGGAGCTGTTTTTT.

This chain connects TRBV9 to TRBJ2-7; tentative D call: TRBD2 (6 bases). Germline V gene lookup returns CDR1 SGDLS and CDR2 YYNGEE. Deletions cut 4 bases from V and 0 bases from J, with 14 bases between. CDR3 length: 15 amino acids. Written as DNA, the CDR3 is TGTGCCAGCAGCCCGGGGACTTCCCTCTCCTACGAGCAGTACTTC. Translation: CASSPGTSLSYEQYF.

This sequence joins TRBV19 and TRBJ2-7, with 8 bases identical to TRBD2. The CDR3 spans 16 residues. The germline V gene has CDR1 LNHDA and CDR2 SQIVND (reference sequence). Germline trimming cut 5 bases from V and 1 base from J; bases unmatched to any gene: 10. CDR3: CASSDPGGPRSYEQYF. The CDR3 region has the DNA TGTGCCAGTAGTGACCCGGGGGGGCCACGTTCCTACGAGCAGTACTTC.

The rearrangement uses TRBV5-6 and TRBJ2-1, with 15 bases matching TRBD2. The J segment lost 1 base and the V segment lost 5 bases, leaving 4 bases of the junction unmatched. The CDR3 has 17 residues. In germline, CDR1 is SGHDT, CDR2 YYEEEE. The chain's CDR3 is CASRWTSGGASYNEQFF. DNA of the CDR3: TGTGCCAGCAGGTGGACTAGCGGGGGGGCATCCTACAATGAGCAGTTCTTC.

The CDR3 DNA reads TGTGCCAGCAGTTACCAGGGGGTTGGCAATCAGCCCCAGCATTTT. Its protein product is CASSYQGVGNQPQHF. J is TRBJ1-5 and V is TRBV5-6, with 7 nucleotides matching TRBD1. Looked up from germline, CDR1 is SGHDT and CDR2 is YYEEEE. J lost 2 bases, V lost 5 bases, and 7 bases had no gene match. The CDR3 runs to 15 residues. Full variable domain (missing parts from reference TRBV5-6 and TRBJ1-5): DAGVTQSPTHLIKTRGQQVTLRCSPKSGHDTVSWYQQALGQGPQFIFQYYEEEERQRGNFPDRFSGHQFPNYSSELNVNALLLGDSALYLCASSYQGVGNQPQHFGDGTRLSIL.

This chain joins TRBV6-4 and TRBJ2-1; 12 bases line up with TRBD2. Germline V gene data show CDR1 as MRHNA and CDR2 as SNTAGT. The CDR3 extends over 15 amino acids. The V segment lost 10 bases and the J segment 10 bases; nucleotides outside the gene matches: 14. The CDR3 is CATSSGGARNREQFF. Written as DNA, the CDR3 is TGTGCCACATCTAGCGGGGGGGCCCGCAATAGGGAGCAGTTCTTC.

The chain recombines TRBV5-6 with TRBJ2-7; tentatively, D is TRBD1 (5 bases). Germline loops: CDR1 SGHDT, CDR2 YYEEEE. Trimming took 4 bases from V and 4 from J, leaving 15 bases between them. This CDR3 is built from 14 residues. CDR3 coding DNA: TGTGCCAGCAGCCCCCAGGGTGGTGTTTACGAGCAGTACTTC. Its protein is CASSPQGGVYEQYF.

This clone was observed a handful of times. The rearrangement uses TRBV5-1 and TRBJ1-2; possibly TRBD1 for D (6 bases). Trimming left V 5 bases short and J 7 bases short, with 18 bases between. Per the germline V gene, CDR1 is SGHRS and CDR2 is YFSETQ. The CDR3 runs to 14 residues. The CDR3 nucleotides are TGCGCCAGCAGTAGCGGGGGGCTAGGTAGTGGCTACACCTTC. Translated, it gives CASSSGGLGSGYTF.

This clone was seen only a few times. Mismatch with germline at one junction end may stem from a read error. This CDR3 reads CASSLGRVRGSGANVLTF. DNA for the CDR3: TGCGCCAGCAGCCTCGGAAGGGTTAGGGGATCTGGGGCCAACGTCCTGACTTTC. The chain joins TRBV5-4 to TRBJ2-6; D is perhaps TRBD1 (5 bases). CDR1 SGHNT and CDR2 YYREEE come from the germline V gene (reference sequence). The CDR3 contains 18 residues.

The J gene is TRBJ1-2, the V gene TRBV6-5, with D uncertain. There are 15 residues in the CDR3. Trimming cost V 0 bases and J 2 bases, with 10 bases left between them. Per the germline V gene, CDR1 is MNHEY and CDR2 is SVGAGI. As DNA, the CDR3 is TGTGCCAGCAGTTACTCCTCGGGGAACAACTATGGCTACACCTTC. Translation: CASSYSSGNNYGYTF.

The chain is built from TRBV25-1 and TRBJ2-7; 9 nucleotides match TRBD2. The J segment lost 2 bases and the V segment lost 6 bases, leaving 8 bases of the junction unmatched. Germline CDR1 and CDR2: MGHDK and SYGVNS. This CDR3 is 15 amino acids long. CDR3 DNA: TGTGCCAGCAGCGTAGGCGGCGGGGGGGCCTACGAGCAGTACTTC. It is translated as CASSVGGGGAYEQYF.

This clone has a count of ten or more. This chain links TRBV29-1 with TRBJ2-7; 7 nucleotides line up with TRBD1. J gave up 6 bases and V 0 bases, and 5 bases lay outside the gene matches. Germline V CDR1 and CDR2: SQVTM, ANQGSEA. This CDR3 is 13 amino acids long. In DNA, the CDR3 is TGCAGCGTTGAAGAGACAGGGTTTCGCGAGCAGTACTTC. This codes for CSVEETGFREQYF.

This clone was counted a few times. V is TRBV5-1 and J is TRBJ2-3, with 7 bases that match TRBD1. V lost 4 bases to trimming and J lost 2 bases; unmatched junction nucleotides: 7. The germline V gene has CDR1 SGHRS and CDR2 YFSETQ. The CDR3 has 15 amino acids. CDR3 coding DNA: TGCGCCAGCAGCCAGGGACAGTCCTTCACAGATACGCAGTATTTT. This translates into CASSQGQSFTDTQYF.

V is TRBV6-1 and J is TRBJ1-1; maybe TRBD1 (6 bases). Trimming left V 5 bases short and J 4 bases short, with 17 bases between. CDR3 length: 15 residues. Germline V lookup: CDR1 MNHNS, CDR2 SASEGT. CDR3 DNA sequence: TGTGCCAGCAGTCCAACACAGGGCCGAGGCACTGAAGCTTTCTTT. Translation gives CASSPTQGRGTEAFF.

This clone was seen a few times. The chain couples TRBV27 to TRBJ2-2; maybe TRBD1 (5 bases). Germline CDR1 and CDR2: MNHEY and SMNVEV (reference sequence). The V end lost 8 bases, the J end lost 1 base, and 17 bases lay between the germline ends. CDR3 length: 16 amino acids. The CDR3 sequence: CASRLTRQMNTGELFF. The CDR3 bases are TGTGCCAGCCGCCTGACGAGACAGATGAACACCGGGGAGCTGTTTTTT.

V gene TRBV2 combines with J gene TRBJ2-7, with 12 nucleotides matching TRBD1. CDR3 size: 17 residues. The V segment lost 5 bases and the J segment 2 bases; nucleotides outside the gene matches: 10. Germline V lookup: CDR1 SNHLY, CDR2 FYNNEI. This CDR3 is CASSREGTGGPTYEQYF. Written as DNA, the CDR3 is TGTGCCAGCAGTCGCGAGGGGACAGGGGGCCCAACCTACGAGCAGTACTTC.